Shown below are 5 T cell receptor beta chains from a single sample sequenced in a study of cytomegalovirus exposure and HLA in healthy donors. The PCR contained 60 Vbeta and 13 Jbeta primers. The method was immunoSEQ multiplex PCR; TCRdb's version includes in-frame clones alone and lacks a portion of them. The sample records some 130,000 clones, approximately 71% being singletons. The sequencing input was PBMCs. Receptors originate from a man aged 30-40 years in good health and CMV-seronegative.

The CDR3 region has the DNA TGTGCCAGCAGCTTGCCTCGGAATAGCGGGAGGAACACCGGGGAGCTGTTTTTT. This translates into CASSLPRNSGRNTGELFF. The chain recombines TRBV7-9 with TRBJ2-2, with 9 bases lining up with TRBD2. The CDR3 has 18 amino acids. Losses at the gene ends were 3 bases for V and 1 base for J; bases not matched to a gene: 9. Germline-derived CDR1 and CDR2 are SEHNR and FQNEAQ (reference sequence).

This clone was counted a few times. This chain uses TRBV10-2 with TRBJ2-1; TRBD2 agrees at 14 bases. The CDR3 has 15 residues. Germline-derived CDR1 and CDR2 are WSHSY and SAAADI. V was pared by 4 bases and J by 9 bases, with 5 bases of the junction left unmatched. CDR3 sequence: CASSVGLAGVLEQFF. CDR3 bases: TGCGCCAGCAGTGTGGGACTAGCGGGAGTACTTGAGCAGTTCTTC.

This rearrangement joins TRBV6-1 to TRBJ1-2, with D tentatively TRBD1 (6 bases). Germline lookup yields CDR1 MNHNS and CDR2 SASEGT. The V gene lost 4 bases and the J gene lost 4 bases, with 13 bases spanning the gap. The CDR3 runs to 14 residues. The CDR3 coding sequence is TGTGCCAGCAGTGGAGACGGGGGGCCCTATGGCTACACCTTC. This encodes CASSGDGGPYGYTF.

This clone has only one observation. The chain employs TRBV18 and TRBJ1-5; D not resolved. In germline, CDR1 is KGHSH, CDR2 LQKENI. The CDR3 runs to 13 residues. V lost 3 bases and J 7 bases, leaving 10 bases between the germline ends. The CDR3 DNA reads TGTGCCAGCTCACCCGAGAGACAACAGCCCCAGCATTTT. It is translated as CASSPERQQPQHF.

The genes are TRBV19 and TRBJ2-2; TRBD2 agrees at 9 bases. Germline trimming cut 9 bases from V and 4 bases from J; bases unmatched to any gene: 15. The CDR3 has 17 amino acids. Germline V lookup: CDR1 LNHDA, CDR2 SQIVND (reference sequence). The CDR3 bases are TGTGCCAGGATGGGGGCGGGAGGGCCCCCGGGCACCGGGGAGCTGTTTTTT. The encoded protein is CARMGAGGPPGTGELFF.